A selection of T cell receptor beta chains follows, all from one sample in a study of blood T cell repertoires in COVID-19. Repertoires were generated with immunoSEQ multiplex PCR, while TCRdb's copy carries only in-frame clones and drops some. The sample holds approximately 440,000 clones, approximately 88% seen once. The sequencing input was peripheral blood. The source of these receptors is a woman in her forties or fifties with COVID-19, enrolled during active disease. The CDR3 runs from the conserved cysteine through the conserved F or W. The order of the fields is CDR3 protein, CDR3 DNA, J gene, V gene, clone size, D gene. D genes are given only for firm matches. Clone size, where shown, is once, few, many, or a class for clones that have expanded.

CDR3 protein: CASSERPSSYNEQFF
CDR3 DNA: TGTGCCAGCAGTGAGCGGCCGAGCTCCTACAATGAGCAGTTCTTC
J gene: TRBJ2-1
V gene: TRBV6-1
clone size: few
D gene: .

CDR3 protein: CASSQSTPTNTEAFF
CDR3 DNA: TGTGCCAGCAGCCAAAGTACACCCACGAACACTGAAGCTTTCTTT
J gene: TRBJ1-1
V gene: TRBV14
clone size: .
D gene: .

CDR3 protein: CASSLSGSGYGYTF
CDR3 DNA: TGCGCCAGCAGCTTGAGCGGGTCGGGCTATGGCTACACCTTC
J gene: TRBJ1-2
V gene: TRBV5-1
clone size: once
D gene: .

CDR3 protein: CASSLPGGEQFF
CDR3 DNA: TGTGCCAGCAGTCTCCCCGGGGGGGAGCAGTTCTTC
J gene: TRBJ2-1
V gene: TRBV12-3/TRBV12-4
clone size: .
D gene: TRBD2

CDR3 protein: CASSLTGGPNYGYTF
CDR3 DNA: TGTGCCAGCAGCTTAACGGGGGGACCTAACTATGGCTACACCTTC
J gene: TRBJ1-2
V gene: TRBV7-3
clone size: .
D gene: .

CDR3 protein: CASSMSARGTGYSQPQHF
CDR3 DNA: TGTGCCAGTAGTATGTCCGCGAGGGGTACAGGGTACAGTCAGCCCCAGCATTTT
J gene: TRBJ1-5
V gene: TRBV19
clone size: .
D gene: .

CDR3 protein: CASSQDRAPYEQYF
CDR3 DNA: TGTGCCAGCAGCCAAGACAGGGCCCCCTACGAGCAGTACTTC
J gene: TRBJ2-7
V gene: TRBV3-1/TRBV3-2
clone size: .
D gene: .

CDR3 protein: CAWHTGNYGGYTF
CDR3 DNA: TGTGCCTGGCACACAGGGAACTATGGTGGCTACACCTTC
J gene: TRBJ1-2
V gene: TRBV30
clone size: .
D gene: .

CDR3 protein: CASSPYKNTEAFF
CDR3 DNA: TGTGCCAGCAGCCCGTACAAGAACACTGAAGCTTTCTTT
J gene: TRBJ1-1
V gene: TRBV7-3
clone size: .
D gene: .

CDR3 protein: CASSPGQGAIYGYTF
CDR3 DNA: TGTGCCAGCAGTCCCGGACAGGGGGCTATATATGGCTACACCTTC
J gene: TRBJ1-2
V gene: TRBV27
clone size: .
D gene: TRBD1

CDR3 protein: CASSPPGLADYEQYF
CDR3 DNA: TGTGCCAGCAGCCCACCGGGACTAGCGGACTACGAGCAGTACTTC
J gene: TRBJ2-7
V gene: TRBV5-4
clone size: .
D gene: TRBD2

CDR3 protein: CASSLGQGSNQPQHF
CDR3 DNA: TGTGCCAGCAGCTTAGGGCAGGGGAGCAATCAGCCCCAGCATTTT
J gene: TRBJ1-5
V gene: TRBV7-9
clone size: .
D gene: .

CDR3 protein: CASSPRGSRNTEAFF
CDR3 DNA: TGTGCCAGCAGCCCTCGGGGGTCGAGAAACACTGAAGCTTTCTTT
J gene: TRBJ1-1
V gene: TRBV3-1/TRBV3-2
clone size: .
D gene: .

CDR3 protein: CASSDPGLASSRETQYF
CDR3 DNA: TGTGCCAGCAGTGACCCGGGACTAGCGAGTAGTCGAGAGACCCAGTACTTC
J gene: TRBJ2-5
V gene: TRBV2
clone size: .
D gene: TRBD2

CDR3 protein: CASRDRGTEAFF
CDR3 DNA: TGTGCCAGCAGGGACAGGGGAACTGAAGCTTTCTTT
J gene: TRBJ1-1
V gene: TRBV6-5
clone size: once
D gene: TRBD1

CDR3 protein: CASSLGWQSYNEQFF
CDR3 DNA: TGTGCCAGCAGCTTAGGGTGGCAATCCTACAATGAGCAGTTCTTC
J gene: TRBJ2-1
V gene: TRBV7-2
clone size: .
D gene: .

CDR3 protein: CASSEERNIQYF
CDR3 DNA: TGTGCCAGCAGTGAAGAGCGAAACATTCAGTACTTC
J gene: TRBJ2-4
V gene: TRBV2
clone size: .
D gene: .

CDR3 protein: CASSLTGDYGYTF
CDR3 DNA: TGCGCCAGCAGCTTGACAGGAGACTATGGCTACACCTTC
J gene: TRBJ1-2
V gene: TRBV10-2
clone size: .
D gene: .

CDR3 protein: CASSDTRSSYNEQFF
CDR3 DNA: TGTGCCAGCAGTGACACTAGGAGCTCCTACAATGAGCAGTTCTTC
J gene: TRBJ2-1
V gene: TRBV25-1
clone size: .
D gene: .

CDR3 protein: CASSQDPSGQGDNEQFF
CDR3 DNA: TGCGCCAGCAGCCAAGATCCTTCGGGACAGGGGGACAATGAGCAGTTCTTC
J gene: TRBJ2-1
V gene: TRBV4-1
clone size: .
D gene: TRBD1

CDR3 protein: CASSPQAVSESPLHF
CDR3 DNA: TGCGCCAGCAGCCCCCAGGCAGTGTCTGAGTCACCCCTCCACTTT
J gene: TRBJ1-6
V gene: TRBV5-1
clone size: .
D gene: .

CDR3 protein: CASSIWWTGDNQPQHF
CDR3 DNA: TGTGCCAGTAGTATTTGGTGGACAGGGGACAATCAGCCCCAGCATTTT
J gene: TRBJ1-5
V gene: TRBV19
clone size: .
D gene: TRBD1